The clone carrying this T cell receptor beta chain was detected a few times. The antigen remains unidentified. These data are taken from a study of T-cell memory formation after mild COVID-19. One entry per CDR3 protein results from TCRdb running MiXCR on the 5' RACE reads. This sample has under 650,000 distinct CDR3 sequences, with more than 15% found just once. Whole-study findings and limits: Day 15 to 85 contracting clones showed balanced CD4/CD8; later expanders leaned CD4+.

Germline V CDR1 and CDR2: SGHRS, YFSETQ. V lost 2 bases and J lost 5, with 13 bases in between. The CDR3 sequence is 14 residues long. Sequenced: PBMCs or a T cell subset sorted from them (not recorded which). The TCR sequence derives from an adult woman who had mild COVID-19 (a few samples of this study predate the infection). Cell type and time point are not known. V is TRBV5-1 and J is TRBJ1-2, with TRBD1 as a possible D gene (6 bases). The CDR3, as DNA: TGCGCCAGCAGCTTAGGACAGACTACTTATGGCTACACCTTC. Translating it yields CASSLGQTTYGYTF.